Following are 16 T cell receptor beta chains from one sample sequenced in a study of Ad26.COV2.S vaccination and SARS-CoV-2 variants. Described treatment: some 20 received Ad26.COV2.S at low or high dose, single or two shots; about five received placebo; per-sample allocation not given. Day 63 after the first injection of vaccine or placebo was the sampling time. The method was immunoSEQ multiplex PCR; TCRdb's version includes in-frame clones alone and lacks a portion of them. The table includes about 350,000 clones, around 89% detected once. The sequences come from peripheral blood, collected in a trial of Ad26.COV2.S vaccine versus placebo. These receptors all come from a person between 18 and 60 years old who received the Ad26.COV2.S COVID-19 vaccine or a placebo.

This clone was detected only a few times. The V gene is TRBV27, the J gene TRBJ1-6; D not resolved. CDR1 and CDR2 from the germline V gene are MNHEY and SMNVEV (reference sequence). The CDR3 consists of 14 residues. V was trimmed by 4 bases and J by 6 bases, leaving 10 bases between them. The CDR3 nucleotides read TGTGCCAGCAGTTCCGCCGCAGTTAATTCACCCCTCCACTTT. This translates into CASSSAAVNSPLHF.

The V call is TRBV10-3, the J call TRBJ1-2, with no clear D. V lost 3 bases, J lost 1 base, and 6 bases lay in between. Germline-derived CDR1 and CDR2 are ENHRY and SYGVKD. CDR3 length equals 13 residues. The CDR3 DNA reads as TGTGCCATCAGTGAACTAGATAACTATGGCTACACCTTC. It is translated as CAISELDNYGYTF.

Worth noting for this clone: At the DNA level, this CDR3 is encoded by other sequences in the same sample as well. CDR3: CASTTGGSPLHF. The CDR3 coding sequence is TGTGCCAGCACTACAGGGGGTTCACCCCTCCACTTT. The genes are TRBV28 and TRBJ1-6; 8 bases line up with TRBD1. The ends lost 7 bases at V and 9 bases at J; junction bases unmatched: 2. The CDR3 has 12 amino acids. Per the germline V gene, CDR1 is MDHEN and CDR2 is SYDVKM.

The DNA of the CDR3 is TGTGCCAGCAGTGAAGAGGCAGAGGAGAACACTGAAGCTTTCTTT. Residues: CASSEEAEENTEAFF. The rearrangement links TRBV6-1 to TRBJ1-1; D is undetermined. Per germline, CDR1 MNHNS and CDR2 SASEGT. This CDR3 region has 15 residues. Trimming took 1 base from V and 1 from J, leaving 10 bases between them.

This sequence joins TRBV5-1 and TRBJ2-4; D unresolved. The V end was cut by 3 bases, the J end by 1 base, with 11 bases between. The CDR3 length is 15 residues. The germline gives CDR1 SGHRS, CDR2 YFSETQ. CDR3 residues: CASSYDGTAKNIQYF. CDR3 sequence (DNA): TGCGCCAGCAGCTACGACGGTACGGCCAAAAACATTCAGTACTTC. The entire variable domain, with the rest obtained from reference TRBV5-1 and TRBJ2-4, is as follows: KAGVTQTPRYLIKTRGQQVTLSCSPISGHRSVSWYQQTPGQGLQFLFEYFSETQRNKGNFPGRFSGRQFSNSRSEMNVSTLELGDSALYLCASSYDGTAKNIQYFGAGTRLSVL.

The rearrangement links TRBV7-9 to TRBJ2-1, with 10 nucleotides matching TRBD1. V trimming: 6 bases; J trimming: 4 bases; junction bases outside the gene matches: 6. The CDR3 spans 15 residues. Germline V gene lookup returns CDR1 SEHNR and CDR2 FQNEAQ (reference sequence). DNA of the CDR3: TGTGCCAGCAGGCACCGGGACAGGGGTTACAATGAGCAGTTCTTC. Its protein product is CASRHRDRGYNEQFF.

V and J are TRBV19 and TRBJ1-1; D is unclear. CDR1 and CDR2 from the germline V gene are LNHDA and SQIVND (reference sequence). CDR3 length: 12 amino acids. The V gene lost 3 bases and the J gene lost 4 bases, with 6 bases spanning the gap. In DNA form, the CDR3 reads TGTGCCAGTAGTATCCGGAGCACTGAAGCTTTCTTT. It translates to CASSIRSTEAFF.

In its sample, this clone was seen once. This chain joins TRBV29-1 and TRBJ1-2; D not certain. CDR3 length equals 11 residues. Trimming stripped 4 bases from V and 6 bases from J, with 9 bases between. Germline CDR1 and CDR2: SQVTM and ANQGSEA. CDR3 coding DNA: TGCAGCGTTGCTGATGGAGATGGCTACACCTTC. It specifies CSVADGDGYTF.

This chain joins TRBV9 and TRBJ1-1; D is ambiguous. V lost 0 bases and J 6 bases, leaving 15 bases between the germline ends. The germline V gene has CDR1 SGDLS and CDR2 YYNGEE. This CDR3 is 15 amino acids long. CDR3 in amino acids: CASSVDVEAVAEAFF. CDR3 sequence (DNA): TGTGCCAGCAGCGTAGATGTCGAGGCCGTCGCTGAAGCTTTCTTT.

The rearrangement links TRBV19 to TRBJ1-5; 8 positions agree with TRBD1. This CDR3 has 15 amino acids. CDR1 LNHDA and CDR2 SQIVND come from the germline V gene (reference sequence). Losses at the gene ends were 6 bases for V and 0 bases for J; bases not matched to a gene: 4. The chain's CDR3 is CASRVTGDSNQPQHF. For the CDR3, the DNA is TGTGCCAGTAGGGTGACAGGGGATAGCAATCAGCCCCAGCATTTT. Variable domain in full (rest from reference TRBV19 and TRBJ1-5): DGGITQSPKYLFRKEGQNVTLSCEQNLNHDAMYWYRQDPGQGLRLIYYSQIVNDFQKGDIAEGYSVSREKKESFPLTVTSAQKNPTAFYLCASRVTGDSNQPQHFGDGTRLSIL.

CDR3 nucleotide sequence: TGTGCCAGCAGGGGACTAGCGGCGCAGTACAATGAGCAGTTCTTC. It encodes CASRGLAAQYNEQFF. The J gene is TRBJ2-1, the V gene TRBV27, with 11 bases aligning to TRBD2. The CDR3 is 15 amino acids. CDR1 MNHEY and CDR2 SMNVEV come from the germline V gene (reference sequence). J was trimmed by 4 bases and V by 6 bases; bases with no gene match: 5.

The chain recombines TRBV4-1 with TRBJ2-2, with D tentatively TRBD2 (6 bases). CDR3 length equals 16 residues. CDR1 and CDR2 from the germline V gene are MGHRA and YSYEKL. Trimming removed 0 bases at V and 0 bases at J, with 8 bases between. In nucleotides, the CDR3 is TGCGCCAGCAGCCAAGAGGCGGGAACGAACACCGGGGAGCTGTTTTTT. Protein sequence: CASSQEAGTNTGELFF.

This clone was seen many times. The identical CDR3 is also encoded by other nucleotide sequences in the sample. CDR3 sequence reads: CASSPHQETQYF. The DNA of the CDR3 is TGTGCCAGCAGCCCGCACCAAGAGACCCAGTACTTC. This rearrangement joins TRBV7-6 to TRBJ2-5; D not resolved. The CDR3 contains 12 residues. V gave up 5 bases and J gave up 0 bases, with 4 bases separating them. Germline CDR1 reads SGHVS; CDR2 reads FNYEAQ.

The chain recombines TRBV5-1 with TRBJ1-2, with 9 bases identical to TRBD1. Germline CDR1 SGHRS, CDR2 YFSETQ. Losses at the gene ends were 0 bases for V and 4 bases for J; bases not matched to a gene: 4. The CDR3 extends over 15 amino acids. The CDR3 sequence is CASSLEGTGIYGYTF. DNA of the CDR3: TGCGCCAGCAGCTTGGAAGGGACAGGGATCTATGGCTACACCTTC.

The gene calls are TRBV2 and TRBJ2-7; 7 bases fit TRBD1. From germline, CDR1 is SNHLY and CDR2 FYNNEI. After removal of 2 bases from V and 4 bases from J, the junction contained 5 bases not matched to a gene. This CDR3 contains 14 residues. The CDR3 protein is CASSERDSYYEQYF. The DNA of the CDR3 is TGTGCCAGCAGTGAAAGGGACAGCTATTACGAGCAGTACTTC.

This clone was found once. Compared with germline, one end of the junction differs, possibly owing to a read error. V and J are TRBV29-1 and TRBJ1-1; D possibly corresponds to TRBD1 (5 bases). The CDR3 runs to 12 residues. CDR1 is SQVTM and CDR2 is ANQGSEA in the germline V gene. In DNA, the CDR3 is TGCAGCGTTGATAAGACAGCGAATAAGGTCGTCTTT. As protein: CSVDKTANKVVF.